One and the same sample provided the 30 T cell receptor beta chains below, sequenced in a study of blood T cells in healthy people across ages. With a J-beta primer mix and a sample-barcoded 5' primer, a second PCR ran about 7 to 11 cycles. Via MiXCR, TCRdb re-called the 5' RACE reads, giving one row per CDR3 protein. Among roughly 800,000 distinct CDR3 sequences, about 62% were seen once, and the ten largest hold approximately 23%. The sequencing sample was made of blood. The receptors derive from a man aged 30 to 39 in good health.

V is TRBV6-2 or TRBV6-3 and J is TRBJ2-3, with D possibly being TRBD2 (5 bases). The CDR3 extends over 16 amino acids. The germline V and J ends were trimmed by 6 bases and 5 bases, with 21 bases remaining between them. From germline, CDR1 is MNHEY and CDR2 SVGEGT. CDR3 loop: CASSTPLAGKGDTQYF. CDR3 nucleotide sequence: TGTGCCAGCAGCACCCCGCTAGCAGGAAAGGGAGATACGCAGTATTTT.

This chain joins TRBV6-7 and TRBJ2-4, with unresolved D. Being an ORF, TRBV6-7 has a function that is uncertain. Deletions cut 7 bases from V and 8 bases from J, with 15 bases between. The CDR3 sequence is 13 residues long. In DNA, the CDR3 is TGTGCCAGCAACTACAGCCCCTGGGACATTCAGTACTTC. Translated: CASNYSPWDIQYF.

This sequence joins TRBV2 and TRBJ2-5; tentative D call: TRBD2 (5 bases). V was cut by 3 bases and J by 4 bases, with 12 bases left in between. CDR3 size: 14 residues. Germline-derived CDR1 and CDR2 are SNHLY and FYNNEI. CDR3 nucleotides: TGTGCCAGCAGTGAGTTTCTAGCTGGAGAGACCCAGTACTTC. Translated: CASSEFLAGETQYF. Filled out from reference TRBV2 and TRBJ2-5, the complete variable domain reads EPEVTQTPSHQVTQMGQEVILRCVPISNHLYFYWYRQILGQKVEFLVSFYNNEISEKSEIFDDQFSVERPDGSNFTLKIRSTKLEDSAMYFCASSEFLAGETQYFGPGTRLLVL.

This clonotype has a handful of counts. The chain is built from TRBV7-9 and TRBJ1-2; TRBD1 might be the D (6 bases). V lost 2 bases and J 6 bases, leaving 10 bases between the germline ends. The germline CDR1 and CDR2 sequences are SEHNR and FQNEAQ (reference sequence). This CDR3 is built from 13 residues. The chain's CDR3 is CASSLLGDNGYTF. The CDR3 nucleotides read TGTGCCAGCAGCTTATTGGGGGACAATGGCTACACCTTC. Looking up the rest from reference TRBV7-9 and TRBJ1-2 gives the full variable domain: DTGVSQNPRHKITKRGQNVTFRCDPISEHNRLYWYRQTLGQGPEFLTYFQNEAQLEKSRLLSDRFSAERPKGSFSTLEIQRTEQGDSAMYLCASSLLGDNGYTFGSGTRLTVV.

This clonotype was picked up a small number of times. V gene TRBV7-2 combines with J gene TRBJ2-7; tentative D call: TRBD2 (6 bases). The CDR3 extends over 14 amino acids. Germline V gene lookup returns CDR1 SGHTA and CDR2 FQGNSA. V shed 3 bases and J shed 0 bases, with 9 bases lying between them. The CDR3 nucleotides read TGTGCCAGCAGCTTGGGGAGGATCTCCTACGAGCAGTACTTC. This gives the protein CASSLGRISYEQYF.

This chain connects TRBV15 to TRBJ2-5; TRBD1 matches at 8 bases. The J call is uncertain, as TRBJ2-7 better fits the DNA end. CDR1 is LNHNV and CDR2 is YYDKDF in the germline V gene (reference sequence). The CDR3 is 15 amino acids. CDR3 sequence: CATSRDSGTGYEQYF. CDR3 bases: TGTGCCACCAGCAGAGATTCTGGGACAGGCTACGAGCAGTACTTC.

The gene calls are TRBV6-6 and TRBJ1-4, with 9 nucleotides matching TRBD1. V gave up 0 bases and J gave up 8 bases; unmatched junction bases: 10. CDR3 length: 17 residues. Germline V lookup: CDR1 MNHNY, CDR2 SVGAGI (reference sequence). CDR3 in DNA: TGTGCCAGCAGTTACTCCAATCCCGGGACAGGGCTGGAAAAACTGTTTTTT. Protein: CASSYSNPGTGLEKLFF.

This clonotype was seen a handful of times. V usage is TRBV4-3 and J usage is TRBJ1-2; 9 bases match TRBD1. Per germline, CDR1 LGHNA and CDR2 YSLEER. V lost 0 bases and J lost 4; bases outside the gene matches: 3. There are 15 residues in the CDR3. The CDR3: CASSQEWDRAYGYTF. CDR3 nucleotides: TGCGCCAGCAGCCAAGAGTGGGACAGGGCCTATGGCTACACCTTC.

The V and J genes are TRBV6-6 and TRBJ2-1; tentative D call: TRBD2 (7 bases). Trimming left V 4 bases short and J 13 bases short, with 11 bases between. This CDR3 has 11 amino acids. Germline values: CDR1 MNHNY, CDR2 SVGAGI (reference sequence). The CDR3 region has the DNA TGTGCCAGCAGTTCGCGGGGGCACCAGTTCTTC. Amino acid sequence: CASSSRGHQFF.

The V and J genes are TRBV29-1 and TRBJ2-3; weak D call: TRBD2 (5 bases). The germline CDR1 and CDR2 sequences are SQVTM and ANQGSEA. This CDR3 has 15 amino acids. V lost 8 bases and J lost 0, with 18 bases in between. CDR3 sequence: CSFLAGGASTDTQYF. CDR3 coding DNA: TGCAGCTTCCTGGCGGGCGGAGCCAGCACAGATACGCAGTATTTT.

The CDR3 loop reads CASSQDRGRDDSPLHF. The CDR3 DNA follows: TGTGCCAGCAGCCAAGATCGGGGTAGAGATGATTCACCCCTCCACTTT. This chain links TRBV4-2 with TRBJ1-6; D not certain. The germline CDR1 and CDR2 sequences are LGHNA and YNFKEQ. Trimming cost V 0 bases and J 8 bases, with 14 bases left between them. CDR3 length: 16 residues.

This clonotype has a handful of counts. The CDR3 reads CASSGLAGVSYNEQFF. CDR3 sequence (DNA): TGTGCCAGCAGCGGACTAGCGGGGGTTTCCTACAATGAGCAGTTCTTC. The V and J genes are TRBV6-1 and TRBJ2-1; 13 bases agree with TRBD2. From germline, CDR1 is MNHNS and CDR2 SASEGT. J gave up 1 base and V 6 bases, and 3 bases lay outside the gene matches. The CDR3 totals 16 residues.

This rearrangement joins TRBV12-3 or TRBV12-4 to TRBJ1-4; D gene unclear. Trimming took off 4 bases at V and 4 bases at J, with 4 bases between the two ends. This CDR3 is built from 12 residues. The CDR3 sequence: CASSSDNEKLFF. The CDR3 nucleotides are TGTGCCAGCAGTTCGGATAATGAAAAACTGTTTTTT.

In this sample, this clonotype turned up a few times. One junction end disagrees with the germline gene, perhaps due to a read error. The chain links TRBV5-1 to TRBJ2-1, with TRBD2 matching 15 bases. The CDR3 runs 14 residues. CDR1 is SGHRS, CDR2 YFSETQ, per germline. The CDR3 DNA reads TGCGCCCGCAGCTTGGGACTAGCGGGGGGAGGGCAGTTCTTC. It translates to CARSLGLAGGGQFF.

The rearrangement joins TRBV19 to TRBJ1-1, with D perhaps TRBD1 (6 bases). Germline V lookup: CDR1 LNHDA, CDR2 SQIVND (reference sequence). The CDR3 consists of 15 residues. With 7 bases removed from V and 5 bases from J, the gap between germline ends came to 20 bases. CDR3 residues: CASTPVVGARTEAFF. The CDR3 region has the DNA TGTGCCAGTACCCCCGTGGTGGGGGCGAGGACTGAAGCTTTCTTT. Full variable domain (rest looked up from reference TRBV19 and TRBJ1-1): DGGITQSPKYLFRKEGQNVTLSCEQNLNHDAMYWYRQDPGQGLRLIYYSQIVNDFQKGDIAEGYSVSREKKESFPLTVTSAQKNPTAFYLCASTPVVGARTEAFFGQGTRLTVV.

This clonotype has just a few counts. This chain joins TRBV15 and TRBJ2-1, with 8 bases aligning to TRBD1. After removal of 9 bases from V and 0 bases from J, the junction contained 13 bases not matched to a gene. This CDR3 is 17 amino acids long. Germline values: CDR1 LNHNV, CDR2 YYDKDF (reference sequence). The CDR3 sequence is CATKGTRTGSSYNEQFF. CDR3 in DNA: TGTGCCACGAAAGGAACCCGGACAGGGAGCTCCTACAATGAGCAGTTCTTC. Drawing the rest from reference TRBV15 and TRBJ2-1, the complete variable domain is DAMVIQNPRYQVTQFGKPVTLSCSQTLNHNVMYWYQQKSSQAPKLLFHYYDKDFNNEADTPDNFQSRRPNTSFCFLDIRSPGLGDTAMYLCATKGTRTGSSYNEQFFGPGTRLTVL.

The V gene is TRBV7-2, the J gene TRBJ2-1; 9 bases agree with TRBD2. The junction had 4 bases not matched to a gene; V was cut back by 7 bases and J by 3 bases. The CDR3 is 14 residues long. Germline V gene lookup returns CDR1 SGHTA and CDR2 FQGNSA. The CDR3 region is CASKAGGHYNEQFF. The DNA for the CDR3 is TGTGCCAGCAAAGCGGGGGGCCACTACAATGAGCAGTTCTTC. The full variable domain, its missing parts supplied by reference TRBV7-2 and TRBJ2-1, is GAGVSQSPSNKVTEKGKDVELRCDPISGHTALYWYRQSLGQGLEFLIYFQGNSAPDKSGLPSDRFSAERTGGSVSTLTIQRTQQEDSAVYLCASKAGGHYNEQFFGPGTRLTVL.

The chain joins TRBV6-5 to TRBJ1-6, with a possible D match to TRBD1 (6 bases). V was cut by 0 bases and J by 8 bases, with 14 bases left in between. This CDR3 has 16 residues. Germline V gene data show CDR1 as MNHEY and CDR2 as SVGAGI. The CDR3 nucleotides are TGTGCCAGCAGTTACTCAGGGACACCCGGTGATTCACCCCTCCACTTT. Translated: CASSYSGTPGDSPLHF.

V and J are TRBV20-1 and TRBJ2-7, with D possibly matching TRBD1 (5 bases). Trimming left V 3 bases short and J 6 bases short, with 12 bases between. Germline V gene sequence: CDR1 DFQATT, CDR2 SNEGSKA (reference sequence). The CDR3 has 12 amino acids. In DNA, the CDR3 is TGCAGTGCTAGGACAGATCGTTTCGAGCAGTACTTC. Protein product: CSARTDRFEQYF.

V gene TRBV28 combines with J gene TRBJ2-5; the D gene is possibly TRBD2 (6 bases). This CDR3 is 16 amino acids long. Germline V gene lookup returns CDR1 MDHEN and CDR2 SYDVKM. V gave up 5 bases and J gave up 4 bases, with 20 bases separating them. The DNA of the CDR3 is TGTGCCAGCAGTCCCGCGGGACTCCCCGCGAGAGAGACCCAGTACTTC. Translation: CASSPAGLPARETQYF.

The V call is TRBV18, the J call TRBJ1-6; D call uncertain. V was pared by 6 bases and J by 14 bases, with 17 bases between. The CDR3 length is 13 residues. Germline CDR1 reads KGHSH; CDR2 reads LQKENI. CDR3 sequence: CASSPNASPTLHF. CDR3 bases: TGTGCCAGCTCGCCCAACGCTTCGCCCACCCTCCACTTT.

The V call is TRBV29-1, the J call TRBJ1-4, with no clear D. Germline CDR1 SQVTM, CDR2 ANQGSEA. V was shortened by 2 bases and J by 13 bases, with 8 bases between the two germline ends. CDR3 length: 10 residues. The CDR3 DNA reads as TGCAGCGTTGAAAAGGGTGGACTGTTTTTT. Its protein is CSVEKGGLFF.

This clonotype was observed once. DNA for the CDR3: TGCAGTGCTAGTTTCCAGGGATTATCCTACGAGCAGTACTTC. It codes for CSASFQGLSYEQYF. This chain joins TRBV20-1 and TRBJ2-7, with D perhaps TRBD1 (5 bases). CDR1 is DFQATT, CDR2 SNEGSKA, per germline (reference sequence). With 3 bases removed from V and 1 base from J, the gap between germline ends came to 13 bases. This CDR3 spans 14 amino acids.

The chain carries TRBV12-3 or TRBV12-4 and TRBJ2-1; D not certain. Trimming removed 6 bases from V and 9 bases from J, with 21 bases in between. This CDR3 is 15 amino acids long. The CDR3 reads CASSPTASRVGEQFF. The CDR3 DNA sequence: TGTGCCAGCAGCCCAACTGCGTCTAGGGTTGGTGAGCAGTTCTTC.

The gene calls are TRBV29-1 and TRBJ2-3; the D is unclear. Trimming stripped 5 bases from V and 2 bases from J, with 11 bases between. The CDR3 loop spans 13 amino acids. The germline CDR1 and CDR2 sequences are SQVTM and ANQGSEA. CDR3 residues: CSVFPGSTDTQYF. The CDR3 nucleotides read TGCAGCGTTTTCCCGGGCTCCACAGATACGCAGTATTTT.

In its sample, this clonotype was seen a few times. This rearrangement joins TRBV10-3 to TRBJ2-5; 8 bases are a match to TRBD1. The DNA end favors TRBJ2-7, so the J call may be wrong. This CDR3 has 11 residues. Germline CDR1 ENHRY, CDR2 SYGVKD. The DNA for the CDR3 is TGTGCCATCGGACAGGGTGGCGAGCAGTACTTC. Translated: CAIGQGGEQYF.

This clonotype was counted a single time. The V and J genes are TRBV27 and TRBJ2-7; 9 nucleotides align to TRBD1. This CDR3 comprises 15 residues. Per germline, CDR1 MNHEY and CDR2 SMNVEV (reference sequence). V shed 5 bases, J shed 5 bases, and the junction held 10 bases outside the gene matches. The CDR3 DNA reads as TGTGCCAGCAGTATTACCGGGACAGGGTTCGACGAGCAGTACTTC. As protein: CASSITGTGFDEQYF.

A single count supports this clonotype. The chain links TRBV9 to TRBJ1-2; D perhaps matches TRBD1 (5 bases). Germline V gene lookup returns CDR1 SGDLS and CDR2 YYNGEE. The CDR3 covers 15 residues. Trimming removed 3 bases from V and 4 bases from J, with 16 bases in between. CDR3 in amino acids: CASSGGISGAYGYTF. In DNA form, the CDR3 reads TGTGCCAGCAGCGGAGGGATCTCCGGGGCCTATGGCTACACCTTC.

The chain recombines TRBV7-9 with TRBJ2-5, with 8 bases that match TRBD2. Trimming at V came to 5 bases and at J to 1 base, leaving 6 bases not matched to a gene. The germline V gene has CDR1 SEHNR and CDR2 FQNEAQ (reference sequence). This CDR3 contains 15 residues. This CDR3 reads CASSPRAGAQETQYF. Written as DNA, the CDR3 is TGTGCCAGCAGCCCTCGAGCGGGAGCCCAAGAGACCCAGTACTTC.

Details on this clonotype: A junction boundary mismatches the germline segment, possibly from a read error. The genes are TRBV7-9 and TRBJ1-1; 7 nucleotides match TRBD1. The CDR3 is 15 amino acids. Germline CDR1 and CDR2: SEHNR and FQNEAQ (reference sequence). The CDR3 coding sequence is TGTGTCAGCAGCTTAGGCCAGGGGGGAATCACTGAAGCTTTCTTT. Translation gives CVSSLGQGGITEAFF.